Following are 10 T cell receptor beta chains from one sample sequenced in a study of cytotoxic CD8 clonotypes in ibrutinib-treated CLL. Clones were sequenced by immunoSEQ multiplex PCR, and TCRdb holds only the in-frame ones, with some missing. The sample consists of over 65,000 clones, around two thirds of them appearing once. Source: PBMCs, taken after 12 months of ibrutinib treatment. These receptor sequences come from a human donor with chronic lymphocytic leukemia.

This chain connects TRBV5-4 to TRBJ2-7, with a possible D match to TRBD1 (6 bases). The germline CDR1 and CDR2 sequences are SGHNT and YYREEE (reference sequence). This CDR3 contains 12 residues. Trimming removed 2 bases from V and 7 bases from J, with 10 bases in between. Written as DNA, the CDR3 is TGTGCCAGCAGCTTCTCGACAGGAGAGCAGTACTTC. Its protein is CASSFSTGEQYF.

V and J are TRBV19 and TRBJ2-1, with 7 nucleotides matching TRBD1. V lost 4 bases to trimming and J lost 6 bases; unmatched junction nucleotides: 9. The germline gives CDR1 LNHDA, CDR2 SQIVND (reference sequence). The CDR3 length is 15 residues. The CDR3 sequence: CASSTLTGLVNEQFF. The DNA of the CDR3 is TGTGCCAGTAGTACCTTGACAGGGTTAGTCAATGAGCAGTTCTTC. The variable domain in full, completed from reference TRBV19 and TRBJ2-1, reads DGGITQSPKYLFRKEGQNVTLSCEQNLNHDAMYWYRQDPGQGLRLIYYSQIVNDFQKGDIAEGYSVSREKKESFPLTVTSAQKNPTAFYLCASSTLTGLVNEQFFGPGTRLTVL.

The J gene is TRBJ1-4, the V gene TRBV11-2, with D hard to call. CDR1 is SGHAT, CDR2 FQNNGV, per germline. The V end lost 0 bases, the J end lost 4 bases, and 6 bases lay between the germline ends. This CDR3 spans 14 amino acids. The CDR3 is CASSLDGVNEKLFF. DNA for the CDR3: TGTGCCAGCAGCTTAGACGGGGTTAATGAAAAACTGTTTTTT.

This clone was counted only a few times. The CDR3 nucleotides read TGTGCCAGCAGCCCCCGACAGGGACCCCTCCACTTT. This sequence encodes CASSPRQGPLHF. V is TRBV7-8 and J is TRBJ1-6; 7 bases are a match to TRBD1. The CDR3 sequence is 12 residues long. Germline lookup yields CDR1 SGHVS and CDR2 FQNEAQ. The junction had 4 bases not matched to a gene; V was cut back by 5 bases and J by 12 bases.

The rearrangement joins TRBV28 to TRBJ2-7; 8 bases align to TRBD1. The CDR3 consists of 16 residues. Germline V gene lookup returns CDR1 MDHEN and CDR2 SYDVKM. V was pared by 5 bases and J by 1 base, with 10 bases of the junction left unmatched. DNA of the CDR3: TGTGCCAGCAGTACGCCGGACAGGGTAATTTCCTACGAGCAGTACTTC. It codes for CASSTPDRVISYEQYF.

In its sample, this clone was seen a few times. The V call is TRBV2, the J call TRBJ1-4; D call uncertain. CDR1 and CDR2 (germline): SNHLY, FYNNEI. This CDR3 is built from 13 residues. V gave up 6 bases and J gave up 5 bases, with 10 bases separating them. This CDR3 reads CASRGLRNEKLFF. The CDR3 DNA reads TGTGCCAGCAGGGGCCTCAGGAATGAAAAACTGTTTTTT.

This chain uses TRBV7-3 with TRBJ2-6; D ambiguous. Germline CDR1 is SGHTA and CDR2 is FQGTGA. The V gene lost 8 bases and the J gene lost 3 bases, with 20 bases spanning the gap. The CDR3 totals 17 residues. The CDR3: CASGPLVAGYGANVLTF. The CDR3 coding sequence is TGTGCCAGCGGGCCCCTGGTGGCCGGGTATGGGGCCAACGTCCTGACTTTC.

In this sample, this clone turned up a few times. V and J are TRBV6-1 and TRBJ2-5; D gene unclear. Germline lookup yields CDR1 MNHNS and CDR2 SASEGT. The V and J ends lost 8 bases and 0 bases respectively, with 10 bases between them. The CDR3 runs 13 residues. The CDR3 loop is CASWRSNQETQYF. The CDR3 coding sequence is TGTGCCAGCTGGCGGTCTAACCAAGAGACCCAGTACTTC.

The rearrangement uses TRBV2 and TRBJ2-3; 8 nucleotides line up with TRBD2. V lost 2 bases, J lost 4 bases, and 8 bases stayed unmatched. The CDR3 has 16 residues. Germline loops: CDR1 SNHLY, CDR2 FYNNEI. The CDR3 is CASSERYGGAADTQYF. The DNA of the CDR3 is TGTGCCAGCAGTGAACGGTACGGGGGGGCGGCAGATACGCAGTATTTT.

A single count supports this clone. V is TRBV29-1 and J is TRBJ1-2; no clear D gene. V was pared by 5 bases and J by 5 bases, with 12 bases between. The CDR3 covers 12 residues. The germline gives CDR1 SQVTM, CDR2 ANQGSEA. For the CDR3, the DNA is TGCAGCGTTTTGCCAGGAGGGTATGGCTACACCTTC. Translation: CSVLPGGYGYTF.